This is a list of T cell receptor beta chains from one sample in a study of blood T cells in healthy people across ages. TCRdb reprocessed the 5' RACE reads via MiXCR and lists one record per CDR3 protein. The table has approximately 490,000 distinct CDR3 sequences, 24% seen once. In addition, the sample was reused for a study of T cells of mothers and their children.

The sample consisted of blood. The origin of the receptors is a boy aged 5-17 years in good health. Both conserved end residues are part of each CDR3. Fields, in order: D gene, V gene, clone size, J gene, CDR3 protein, CDR3 DNA. D genes are given only for firm matches. Rows give clone size only sometimes, using once, few, many, or a class for an expanded clone.

NA	TRBV20-1	NA	TRBJ1-2	CSAPYRAGADYGYTF	TGCAGTGCTCCTTATCGGGCAGGGGCCGACTATGGCTACACCTTC
NA	TRBV5-1	few	TRBJ2-2	CASSLSGVNTGELFF	TGCGCCAGCAGCTTGTCCGGGGTTAACACCGGGGAGCTGTTTTTT
NA	TRBV12-3/TRBV12-4	few	TRBJ2-3	CASNFLLGDTQYF	TGTGCCAGCAATTTCTTACTAGGAGATACGCAGTATTTT
NA	TRBV30	NA	TRBJ2-3	CAWSVGGQTDTQYF	TGTGCCTGGAGTGTTGGGGGCCAAACAGATACGCAGTATTTT
NA	TRBV12-3/TRBV12-4	once	TRBJ1-1	CASSTSQGTEAFF	TGTGCCAGCTCTACCAGCCAGGGCACTGAAGCTTTCTTT
NA	TRBV20-1	NA	TRBJ2-1	CSAAIPGRVEGEQFF	TGCAGTGCTGCCATCCCCGGGCGTGTAGAGGGGGAGCAGTTCTTC
NA	TRBV25-1	NA	TRBJ2-5	CAGSENRAQEKTQYF	TGTGCCGGCAGTGAAAACCGGGCGCAAGAGAAGACCCAGTACTTC
TRBD2	TRBV12-3/TRBV12-4	few	TRBJ2-1	CASKPLGLAIGVSYNEQFF	TGTGCCAGCAAACCGCTGGGACTAGCGATCGGAGTTTCCTACAATGAGCAGTTCTTC
NA	TRBV6-1	NA	TRBJ1-4	CASSEARKATNEKLFF	TGTGCCAGCAGTGAAGCGAGAAAGGCAACTAATGAAAAACTGTTTTTT
NA	TRBV18	few	TRBJ2-7	CASSPPGAASYEQYF	TGTGCCAGCTCACCTCCAGGGGCGGCTTCCTACGAGCAGTACTTC
TRBD2	TRBV27	few	TRBJ2-3	CASSLAGGPPRQYF	TGTGCCAGCAGTTTAGCGGGGGGACCCCCCCGGCAGTATTTT
TRBD1	TRBV7-9	few	TRBJ2-3	CASSSGQGQKDTQYF	TGTGCCAGCAGCTCCGGACAGGGCCAAAAAGATACGCAGTATTTT
TRBD1	TRBV29-1	NA	TRBJ1-1	CSIVGTGVSTEAFF	TGCAGCATTGTGGGGACAGGGGTCAGCACTGAAGCTTTCTTT
NA	TRBV6-1	NA	TRBJ1-3	CASSLVGAQVFGNTIYF	TGTGCCAGCAGCCTGGTGGGGGCCCAAGTGTTTGGAAACACCATATATTTT
TRBD1	TRBV12-5	NA	TRBJ1-3	CARSEGATGNTIYF	TGTGCTAGATCAGAGGGGGCTACTGGAAACACCATATATTTT
TRBD2	TRBV20-1	few	TRBJ2-3	CSATSGASTDTQYF	TGCAGTGCCACTAGCGGAGCCAGCACAGATACGCAGTATTTT
NA	TRBV20-1	NA	TRBJ1-2	CSASKDNYGYTF	TGCAGTGCTAGTAAGGATAACTATGGCTACACCTTC
NA	TRBV7-8	few	TRBJ1-2	CASSLMMGYGYTF	TGTGCCAGCAGCCTAATGATGGGCTATGGCTACACCTTC
NA	TRBV7-2	NA	TRBJ1-4	CASRMKLGPLGANEKLFF	TGCGCCAGCAGGATGAAACTGGGGCCGCTTGGAGCTAATGAAAAACTGTTTTTT
TRBD2	TRBV20-1	once	TRBJ2-1	CSASQGLAGGYNEQFF	TGCAGTGCTAGTCAGGGACTAGCGGGAGGGTACAATGAGCAGTTCTTC
NA	TRBV18	few	TRBJ2-7	CASSAASYEQYF	TGTGCCAGCTCAGCAGCCTCCTACGAGCAGTACTTC
NA	TRBV6-5	NA	TRBJ1-2	CASSYSPRGKGYTF	TGTGCCAGCAGTTACTCGCCCAGGGGAAAAGGCTACACCTTC
NA	TRBV5-6	few	TRBJ2-7	CASSLRGLLLHEQYF	TGTGCCAGCAGCTTACGCGGACTACTACTACACGAGCAGTACTTC
NA	TRBV18	few	TRBJ1-4	CASSRYQNEKLLF	TGTGCCAGCTCACGTTACCAGAATGAAAAACTGCTTTTT
NA	TRBV19	NA	TRBJ2-4	CASSNTGFSSGADF	TGTGCCAGTAGTAATACAGGGTTTTCTTCGGGTGCAGACTTC
NA	TRBV6-4	NA	TRBJ2-4	CASSEDSRGIQYF	TGTGCCAGCAGTGAGGACTCGAGGGGGATTCAGTACTTC
NA	TRBV2	few	TRBJ1-1	CASSQGSGGTAFF	TGTGCCAGCAGTCAGGGGAGCGGGGGGACAGCTTTCTTT
NA	TRBV6-2/TRBV6-3	NA	TRBJ2-3	CASSSPYADTSTDTQYF	TGTGCCAGCAGTTCTCCCTACGCGGACACCAGCACAGATACGCAGTATTTT